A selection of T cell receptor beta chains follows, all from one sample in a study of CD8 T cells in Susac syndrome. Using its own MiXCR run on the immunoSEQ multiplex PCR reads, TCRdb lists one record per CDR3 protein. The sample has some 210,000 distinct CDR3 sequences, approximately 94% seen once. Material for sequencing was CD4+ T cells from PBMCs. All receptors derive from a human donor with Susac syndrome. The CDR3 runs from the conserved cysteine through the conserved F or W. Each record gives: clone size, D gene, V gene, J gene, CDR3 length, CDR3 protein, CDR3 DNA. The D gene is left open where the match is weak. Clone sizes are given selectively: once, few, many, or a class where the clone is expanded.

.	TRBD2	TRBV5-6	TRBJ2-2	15	CASSWGGTNTGELFF	TGTGCCAGCAGCTGGGGGGGAACGAACACCGGGGAGCTGTTTTTT
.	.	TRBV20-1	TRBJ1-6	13	CSASSDYNSPLHF	TGCAGTGCTAGCTCAGACTATAATTCACCCCTCCACTTT
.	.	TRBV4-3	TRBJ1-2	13	CASSQDGGSGYTF	TGCGCCAGCAGCCAAGATGGAGGGTCTGGCTACACCTTC
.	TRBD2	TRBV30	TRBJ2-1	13	CASSGTSPREQFF	TGTGCCTCCTCCGGGACTAGCCCCCGTGAGCAGTTCTTC
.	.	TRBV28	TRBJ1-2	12	CASRPINYGYTF	TGTGCCAGCAGGCCTATCAACTATGGCTACACCTTC
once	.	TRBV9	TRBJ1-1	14	CASSVDTVNTEAFF	TGTGCCAGCAGCGTCGACACTGTGAACACTGAAGCTTTCTTT
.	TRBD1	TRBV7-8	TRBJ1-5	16	CASSLVVQGAGQPQHF	TGTGCCAGCAGCTTAGTCGTCCAGGGGGCTGGGCAGCCCCAGCATTTT
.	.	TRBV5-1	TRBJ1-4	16	CASSLYFGETNEKLFF	TGCGCCAGCAGCTTGTATTTTGGCGAGACTAATGAAAAACTGTTTTTT
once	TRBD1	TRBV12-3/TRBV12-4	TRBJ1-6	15	CASRLLGQEDSPLHF	TGTGCCAGCAGGCTCCTGGGACAGGAGGATTCACCCCTCCACTTT
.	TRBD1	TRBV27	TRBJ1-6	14	CASTPTGFNSPLHF	TGTGCCAGTACCCCGACAGGGTTCAATTCACCCCTCCACTTT
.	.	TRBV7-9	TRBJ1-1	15	CASSLGRTLNTEAFF	TGTGCCAGCAGCCTCGGACGGACCCTGAACACTGAAGCTTTCTTT
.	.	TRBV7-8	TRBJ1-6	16	CASSLLGGPYNSPLHF	TGTGCCAGCAGCCTACTTGGGGGGCCCTATAATTCACCCCTCCACTTT
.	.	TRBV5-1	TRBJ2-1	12	CASSNRVNEQFF	TGCGCCAGCAGCAACAGGGTAAATGAGCAGTTCTTC
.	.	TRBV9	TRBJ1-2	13	CASSSEAEYGYTF	TGTGCCAGCAGCTCAGAGGCCGAATATGGCTACACCTTC
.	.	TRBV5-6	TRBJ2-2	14	CASTAVGFPGELFF	TGTGCCAGCACCGCCGTCGGGTTCCCCGGGGAGCTGTTTTTT
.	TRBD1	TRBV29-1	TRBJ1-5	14	CSVGGTGGSQPQHF	TGCAGCGTTGGGGGGACAGGGGGAAGTCAGCCCCAGCATTTT
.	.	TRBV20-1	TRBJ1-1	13	CSAVSGSRTEAFF	TGCAGTGCCGTCTCCGGGAGTCGAACTGAAGCTTTCTTT
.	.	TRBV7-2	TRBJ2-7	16	CASSLVGGRVTYEQYF	TGTGCCAGCAGCTTAGTCGGGGGACGCGTTACCTACGAGCAGTACTTC
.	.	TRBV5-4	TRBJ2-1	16	CASSLAGGGQYNEQFF	TGTGCCAGCAGCTTGGCTGGTGGGGGGCAGTACAATGAGCAGTTCTTC
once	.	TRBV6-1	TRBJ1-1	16	CASSPLLQGGVTEAFF	TGTGCCAGCAGCCCCCTCTTGCAGGGTGGGGTCACTGAAGCTTTCTTT
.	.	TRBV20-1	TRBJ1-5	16	CSARDGWGGGNQPQHF	TGCAGTGCTAGAGATGGATGGGGGGGAGGCAATCAGCCCCAGCATTTT
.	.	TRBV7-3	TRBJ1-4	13	CASSPGVNEKLFF	TGTGCCAGCAGCCCTGGGGTTAATGAAAAACTGTTTTTT
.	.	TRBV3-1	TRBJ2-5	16	CASSLGSGTPGETQYF	TGTGCCAGCAGCCTGGGCTCCGGGACCCCTGGAGAGACCCAGTACTTC
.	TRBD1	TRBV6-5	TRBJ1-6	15	CASSRAGTGASPLHF	TGTGCCAGCAGTAGGGCCGGGACAGGGGCCTCACCCCTCCACTTT
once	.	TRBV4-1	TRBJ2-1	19	CASSQDSATARVSYNEQFF	TGCGCCAGCAGCCAAGATTCGGCTACGGCAAGGGTCTCCTACAATGAGCAGTTCTTC
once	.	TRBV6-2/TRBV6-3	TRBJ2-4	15	CASSSPITGKNIQYF	TGTGCCAGCAGCTCTCCTATTACGGGCAAAAACATTCAGTACTTC
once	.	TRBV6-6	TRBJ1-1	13	CASSQPGRTEAFF	TGTGCCAGCAGTCAACCAGGGAGGACTGAAGCTTTCTTT
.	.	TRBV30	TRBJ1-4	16	CAWSTGDNPADEKLFF	TGTGCCTGGAGTACCGGCGACAACCCGGCAGATGAAAAACTGTTTTTT
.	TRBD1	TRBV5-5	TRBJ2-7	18	CASSSRFRDRVAPYEQYF	TGTGCCAGCAGCTCCAGATTCCGGGACAGGGTTGCCCCCTACGAGCAGTACTTC
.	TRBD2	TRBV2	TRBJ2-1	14	CASSTGLAGTEQFF	TGTGCCAGCAGCACGGGACTAGCGGGGACTGAGCAGTTCTTC
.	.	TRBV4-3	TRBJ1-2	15	CASSQVTLPGDGYTF	TGCGCCAGCAGCCAAGTTACCCTCCCGGGAGATGGCTACACCTTC
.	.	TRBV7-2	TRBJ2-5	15	CASSLANSLQETQYF	TGTGCCAGCAGCTTAGCTAACTCACTCCAAGAGACCCAGTACTTC
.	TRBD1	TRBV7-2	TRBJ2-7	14	CASSLDGTDYEQYF	TGTGCCAGCAGCTTAGACGGGACAGACTACGAGCAGTACTTC
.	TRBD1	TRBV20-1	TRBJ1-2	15	CSARDLSGTEIGYTF	TGCAGTGCTAGAGATTTGAGTGGGACAGAGATTGGCTACACCTTC
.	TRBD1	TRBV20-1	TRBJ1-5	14	CSASDRDSNQPQHF	TGCAGTGCTTCGGACAGGGATAGCAATCAGCCCCAGCATTTT
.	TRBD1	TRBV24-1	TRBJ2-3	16	CATSETDRGDADTQYF	TGTGCCACCAGTGAAACGGACAGGGGGGACGCAGATACGCAGTATTTT
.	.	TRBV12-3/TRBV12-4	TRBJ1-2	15	CASSLRGRVDYGYTF	TGTGCCAGCAGTTTAAGGGGCAGGGTGGACTATGGCTACACCTTC
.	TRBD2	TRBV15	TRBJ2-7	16	CATSRDRAGGIYEQYF	TGTGCCACCAGCAGAGATAGGGCGGGGGGGATCTACGAGCAGTACTTC
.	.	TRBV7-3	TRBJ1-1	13	CASSFMSNTEAFF	TGTGCCAGCAGCTTCATGTCAAACACTGAAGCTTTCTTT
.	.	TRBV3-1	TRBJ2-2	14	CASSQVGGAGELFF	TGTGCCAGCAGCCAAGTTGGAGGCGCCGGGGAGCTGTTTTTT
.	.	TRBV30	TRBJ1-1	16	CAWSISPGLWGTEAFF	TGTGCCTGGAGTATCTCGCCGGGGCTGTGGGGCACTGAAGCTTTCTTT
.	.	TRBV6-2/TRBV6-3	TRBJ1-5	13	CASSYGGSQPQHF	TGTGCCAGCAGTTACGGAGGGAGTCAGCCCCAGCATTTT
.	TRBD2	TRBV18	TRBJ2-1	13	CASSPVTAGEQFF	TGTGCCAGCTCACCGGTGACAGCGGGGGAGCAGTTCTTC
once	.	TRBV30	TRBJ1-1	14	CAWNLMTNHTEAFF	TGTGCCTGGAATCTAATGACCAACCACACTGAAGCTTTCTTT
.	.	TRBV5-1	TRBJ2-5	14	CASSLAQRQETQYF	TGCGCCAGCAGCTTGGCCCAACGACAAGAGACCCAGTACTTC
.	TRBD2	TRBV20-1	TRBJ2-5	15	CSASPKRGDGETQYF	TGCAGTGCTAGCCCGAAGCGGGGGGATGGGGAGACCCAGTACTTC
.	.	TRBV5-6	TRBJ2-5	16	CASSLEGLGVQETQYF	TGTGCCAGCAGCTTGGAGGGACTGGGGGTACAAGAGACCCAGTACTTC
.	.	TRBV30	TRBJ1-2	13	CAWNPHRSSGYTF	TGTGCCTGGAACCCTCACCGCTCCTCGGGCTACACCTTC
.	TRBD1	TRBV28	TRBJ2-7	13	CAITRQGSYEQYF	TGTGCCATCACCCGACAGGGCAGCTACGAGCAGTACTTC
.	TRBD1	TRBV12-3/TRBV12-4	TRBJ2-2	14	CASSKTGISGELFF	TGTGCCAGCAGTAAGACAGGGATCAGCGGGGAGCTGTTTTTT
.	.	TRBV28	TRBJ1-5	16	CASSFHEAGGSQPQHF	TGTGCCAGCAGTTTCCACGAAGCGGGGGGAAGTCAGCCCCAGCATTTT
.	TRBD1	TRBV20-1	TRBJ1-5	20	CSARDLRTGPSTHSNQPQHF	TGCAGTGCTAGAGATTTGAGGACAGGCCCCTCTACCCATAGCAATCAGCCCCAGCATTTT
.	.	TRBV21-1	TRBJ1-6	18	CASSTSRGLSSYNSPLHF	TGTGCCAGCTCCACATCAAGGGGCCTCAGCTCCTATAATTCACCCCTCCACTTT
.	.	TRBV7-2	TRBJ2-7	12	CASSQQGTEQYF	TGTGCCAGCAGCCAACAGGGTACCGAGCAGTACTTC